These 26 T cell receptor beta chains came from one sample sequenced in a study of blood T cell repertoires in COVID-19. The protocol was immunoSEQ multiplex PCR, while the TCRdb copy is restricted to in-frame clones and leaves out a portion. The profile covers some 140,000 clones, with about 89% appearing a single time and over 0.45% taken by the ten largest. Sequences were obtained from peripheral blood. The receptors stem from a man aged 45-60 years with acute or convalescent COVID-19.

The genes are TRBV5-8 and TRBJ1-5; D is uncertain. V lost 2 bases and J 2 bases, leaving 17 bases between the germline ends. Germline V lookup: CDR1 SGHTS, CDR2 YDEGEE. This CDR3 is 17 amino acids long. DNA of the CDR3: TGTGCCAGCAGCTTAAAAGTACCGGAGATGCGCAATCAGCCCCAGCATTTT. This sequence encodes CASSLKVPEMRNQPQHF. Together with reference TRBV5-8 and TRBJ1-5, the CDR3 gives the full variable domain: EAGVTQSPTHLIKTRGQQATLRCSPISGHTSVYWYQQALGLGLQFLLWYDEGEERNRGNFPPRFSGRQFPNYSSELNVNALELEDSALYLCASSLKVPEMRNQPQHFGDGTRLSIL.

V and J are TRBV7-2 and TRBJ2-7, with 8 bases aligning to TRBD2. After removal of 1 base from V and 4 bases from J, the junction contained 6 bases not matched to a gene. The CDR3 spans 15 residues. Germline V lookup: CDR1 SGHTA, CDR2 FQGNSA. CDR3 bases: TGTGCCAGCAGCTTAGAGAGCGGGAGTTTTTACGAGCAGTACTTC. Protein sequence: CASSLESGSFYEQYF.

This sequence joins TRBV5-5 and TRBJ2-7, with 7 bases identical to TRBD1. V lost 0 bases to trimming and J lost 4 bases; unmatched junction nucleotides: 4. CDR3 length: 14 residues. CDR1 is SGHKS and CDR2 is YYEKEE in the germline V gene (reference sequence). CDR3 in DNA: TGTGCCAGCAGCTTGGCCCAGGGGGAATACGAGCAGTACGTC. Protein product: CASSLAQGEYEQYV.

The rearrangement joins TRBV28 to TRBJ1-2; TRBD1 agrees at 7 bases. Germline CDR1 MDHEN, CDR2 SYDVKM. CDR3 length: 16 residues. The V and J ends lost 2 bases and 1 base, in that order; junction bases with no gene match: 7. The CDR3 DNA follows: TGTGCCAGCAGTTTAGTACAGGGGTCCCTTAACTATGGCTACACCTTC. Translation: CASSLVQGSLNYGYTF.

The V call is TRBV28, the J call TRBJ1-3; D not certain. Trimming removed 6 bases from V and 5 bases from J, with 14 bases in between. Per germline, CDR1 MDHEN and CDR2 SYDVKM. CDR3 length: 14 amino acids. In nucleotides, the CDR3 is TGTGCCAGCAGCCCCCCCGAGACAAGAAACACCATATATTTT. Protein: CASSPPETRNTIYF. Filled out from reference TRBV28 and TRBJ1-3, the complete variable domain reads DVKVTQSSRYLVKRTGEKVFLECVQDMDHENMFWYRQDPGLGLRLIYFSYDVKMKEKGDIPEGYSVSREKKERFSLILESASTNQTSMYLCASSPPETRNTIYFGEGSWLTVV.

This chain uses TRBV20-1 with TRBJ1-2; 10 bases line up with TRBD1. The CDR3 totals 15 residues. V trimming: 3 bases; J trimming: 2 bases; junction bases outside the gene matches: 6. Germline V gene lookup returns CDR1 DFQATT and CDR2 SNEGSKA (reference sequence). The CDR3 bases are TGCAGTGCTAGTGAGCCGGGACAGGGGAACTATGGCTACACCTTC. Residues: CSASEPGQGNYGYTF.

In DNA, the CDR3 is TGTGCCAGCTCACCCTCAGCGGGAGGGTTCAGCGGGGAGCTGTTTTTT. Protein product: CASSPSAGGFSGELFF. This rearrangement joins TRBV18 to TRBJ2-2; TRBD2 matches 10 bases. Germline-derived CDR1 and CDR2 are KGHSH and LQKENI. V dropped 3 bases and J dropped 7; count of bases not matched to a gene: 8. This CDR3 contains 16 residues.

V is TRBV24-1 and J is TRBJ2-5, with D possibly matching TRBD1 (5 bases). Between the trimmed V and J ends, which lost 3 bases and 5 bases, there was a span of 18 bases. The CDR3 loop spans 16 amino acids. Germline V gene sequence: CDR1 KGHDR, CDR2 SFDVKD. CDR3 bases: TGTGCCACCAGTGATGCAGACAGATACCTCGGGGAGACCCAGTACTTC. Translated: CATSDADRYLGETQYF.

The V call is TRBV27, the J call TRBJ1-2; no clear D gene. The CDR3 has 14 amino acids. Trimming pared 5 bases from V and 4 bases from J, leaving 14 bases between. Germline CDR1 and CDR2: MNHEY and SMNVEV (reference sequence). CDR3 coding DNA: TGTGCCAGCAGTGTTGACCCGCGGGGCTATGGCTACACCTTC. Amino acids: CASSVDPRGYGYTF.

The chain recombines TRBV9 with TRBJ2-2; D is possibly TRBD1 (5 bases). Trimming cost V 3 bases and J 2 bases, with 8 bases left between them. The length of the CDR3 is 14 residues. CDR1 SGDLS and CDR2 YYNGEE come from the germline V gene. The CDR3 DNA reads TGTGCCAGCAGCGCAGACAGAAACACCGGGGAGCTGTTTTTT. Protein sequence: CASSADRNTGELFF.

The J gene is TRBJ2-5, the V gene TRBV7-2, with 8 positions matching TRBD2. The ends lost 1 base at V and 1 base at J; junction bases unmatched: 5. The CDR3 length is 16 residues. CDR1 is SGHTA and CDR2 is FQGNSA in the germline V gene. The CDR3 protein is CASSLGPLAGQETQYF. The CDR3 DNA follows: TGTGCCAGCAGCTTAGGCCCCCTAGCGGGCCAAGAGACCCAGTACTTC. The variable domain in full, with the rest retrieved from reference TRBV7-2 and TRBJ2-5, is GAGVSQSPSNKVTEKGKDVELRCDPISGHTALYWYRQSLGQGLEFLIYFQGNSAPDKSGLPSDRFSAERTGGSVSTLTIQRTQQEDSAVYLCASSLGPLAGQETQYFGPGTRLLVL.

This clone was seen more than once but under ten times. V usage is TRBV30 and J usage is TRBJ2-1; the D gene is possibly TRBD2 (7 bases). V was clipped by 1 base and J by 9 bases, with 19 bases between them. This CDR3 contains 15 residues. The V gene's germline CDR1 is GTSNPN and CDR2 SVGIG (reference sequence). CDR3 DNA sequence: TGTGCCTGGAGTGCGGACTACAGGGAGGGCTCTGAGCAGTTCTTC. This gives the protein CAWSADYREGSEQFF.

CDR3 protein: CASSPGQESETQYF. The CDR3 DNA sequence: TGCGCCAGCAGCCCAGGACAGGAATCGGAGACCCAGTACTTC. The V gene is TRBV5-1, the J gene TRBJ2-5; 7 nucleotides match TRBD1. Germline V gene sequence: CDR1 SGHRS, CDR2 YFSETQ. The CDR3 spans 14 residues. Germline trimming cut 4 bases from V and 5 bases from J; bases unmatched to any gene: 8.

The chain carries TRBV27 and TRBJ2-7, with TRBD2 identical over 15 bases. This CDR3 has 14 residues. The germline gives CDR1 MNHEY, CDR2 SMNVEV (reference sequence). V lost 4 bases and J lost 7; bases outside the gene matches: 2. CDR3 loop: CASSSGLAGGEQYF. The CDR3 coding sequence is TGTGCCAGCAGTTCGGGACTAGCGGGAGGTGAGCAGTACTTC.

This chain joins TRBV4-2 and TRBJ2-5; a weak D match, TRBD2 (5 bases). The V gene lost 7 bases and the J gene lost 1 base, with 10 bases spanning the gap. Germline V lookup: CDR1 LGHNA, CDR2 YNFKEQ. This CDR3 has 13 residues. CDR3 amino acids: CASKAGSQETQYF. The CDR3, as DNA: TGTGCCAGCAAGGCGGGCAGCCAAGAGACCCAGTACTTC.

The chain is built from TRBV4-2 and TRBJ2-1; 8 bases map to TRBD1. J gave up 6 bases and V 3 bases, and 13 bases lay outside the gene matches. Germline CDR1 LGHNA, CDR2 YNFKEQ. The CDR3 totals 17 residues. CDR3 loop: CASSQDQTGGYFNEQFF. The CDR3 nucleotides read TGTGCCAGCAGCCAGGACCAAACAGGGGGTTATTTCAATGAGCAGTTCTTC.

This chain joins TRBV7-3 and TRBJ2-5; D gene uncertain. The CDR3 is 13 amino acids. Trimming stripped 2 bases from V and 1 base from J, with 5 bases between. Germline V gene sequence: CDR1 SGHTA, CDR2 FQGTGA. CDR3 residues: CASSLGTQETQYF. The DNA of the CDR3 is TGTGCCAGCAGCTTAGGCACCCAAGAGACCCAGTACTTC.

The CDR3 protein is CASSFRTGEDV. The CDR3 region has the DNA TGTGCCAGCAGTTTCAGGACAGGGGAGGACGTC. This chain joins TRBV28 and TRBJ2-7; TRBD1 matches 9 bases. The CDR3 is made up of 11 amino acids. The germline CDR1 and CDR2 sequences are MDHEN and SYDVKM.

The rearrangement uses TRBV3-1 (or the pseudogene TRBV3-2) and TRBJ1-5; possible D gene TRBD1, 6 bases. The length of the CDR3 is 15 residues. Looked up from germline, CDR1 is LGHDT and CDR2 is YNNKEL (reference sequence). Trimming took 2 bases from V and 3 from J, leaving 11 bases between them. In DNA form, the CDR3 reads TGTGCCAGCAGCCAAATAACAGGGTACAATCAGCCCCAGCATTTT. Its protein product is CASSQITGYNQPQHF.

The chain combines TRBV6-6 with TRBJ2-7; 9 bases are shared with TRBD2. CDR1 is MNHNY, CDR2 SVGAGI, per germline (reference sequence). With V trimmed by 7 bases and J by 2 bases, 6 bases remained unmatched. The CDR3 consists of 14 residues. In DNA, the CDR3 is TGTGCCAGCATTGATAGCGGGGGAACCTACGAGCAGTACTTC. Protein product: CASIDSGGTYEQYF.

DNA for the CDR3: TGTGCCAGCAGCTTAGTATCGACATCCGAGACCCAGTACTTC. Its translation: CASSLVSTSETQYF. The chain uses TRBV11-2 and TRBJ2-5; D is unclear. CDR1 SGHAT and CDR2 FQNNGV come from the germline V gene. This CDR3 is 14 amino acids long. V was pared by 1 base and J by 5 bases, with 11 bases between.

This chain joins TRBV6-5 and TRBJ1-1; weak D call: TRBD1 (6 bases). Per the germline V gene, CDR1 is MNHEY and CDR2 is SVGAGI. V gave up 0 bases and J gave up 2 bases, with 10 bases separating them. The CDR3 has 15 amino acids. This chain's CDR3 is CASSYSVRGNTEAFF. The CDR3, as DNA: TGTGCCAGCAGTTACTCGGTCAGGGGTAACACTGAAGCTTTCTTT.

This clone was picked up one time. The gene calls are TRBV10-1 and TRBJ2-1, with 12 bases lining up with TRBD2. The J segment lost 4 bases and the V segment lost 4 bases, leaving 2 bases of the junction unmatched. The V gene's germline CDR1 is WNHNN and CDR2 SYGVQD (reference sequence). The CDR3 contains 15 residues. CDR3: CASSAGLAGYNEQFF. The CDR3 DNA reads as TGCGCCAGCAGTGCCGGACTAGCGGGGTACAATGAGCAGTTCTTC.

The count of this clone is one. J is TRBJ2-1 and V is TRBV5-1, with TRBD2 matching over 13 bases. The V segment lost 4 bases and the J segment 4 bases; nucleotides outside the gene matches: 8. The CDR3 covers 17 residues. Per germline, CDR1 SGHRS and CDR2 YFSETQ. The CDR3 region has the DNA TGCGCCAGCAGCGTCGGACTAGCGGGAGCACTATACAATGAGCAGTTCTTC. Translated, it gives CASSVGLAGALYNEQFF.

V usage is TRBV6-5 and J usage is TRBJ2-4; the D gene is possibly TRBD2 (6 bases). V lost 4 bases, J lost 3 bases, and 13 bases lay in between. The V gene's germline CDR1 is MNHEY and CDR2 SVGAGI. The length of the CDR3 is 15 residues. The CDR3 protein is CASSSGVIGKNIQYF. CDR3 DNA sequence: TGTGCCAGCAGTTCGGGGGTAATCGGCAAAAACATTCAGTACTTC.

V gene TRBV2 combines with J gene TRBJ2-1, with 13 nucleotides matching TRBD2. The CDR3 has 15 amino acids. The J segment lost 4 bases and the V segment lost 6 bases, leaving 3 bases of the junction unmatched. Germline V lookup: CDR1 SNHLY, CDR2 FYNNEI. The CDR3, as DNA: TGTGCCAGCAGCCAACTAGCGGGAGGGTACAATGAGCAGTTCTTC. It translates to CASSQLAGGYNEQFF.